This entry features one T cell receptor (beta chain) sequence. Its antigen is currently unknown. Germline V gene lookup returns CDR1 SGDLS and CDR2 YYNGEE. J lost 4 bases, V lost 4 bases, and 3 bases had no gene match. This CDR3 has 14 amino acids. This sample was taken from a study of cytomegalovirus exposure and HLA in healthy donors. Across the study: Early release data held 85 million or so unique TCRs from HLA-typed donors.

Study-wide results and caveats: HLA alleles showed associations with 16,951 TCR beta sequences in a later analysis, at a 0.05 false discovery rate.

The PCR contained 60 Vbeta and 13 Jbeta primers. Sequencing was performed with immunoSEQ multiplex PCR; in TCRdb, only in-frame clones are kept and a portion is missing. The sample has around 85,000 clones, roughly 77% seen once. J is TRBJ2-5 and V is TRBV9; 11 positions match TRBD1. Sample: PBMCs. The receptor was isolated from a man aged 25-40 years in good health and CMV-seronegative. Here the CDR3 DNA reads TGTGCCAGCAGCCTGGGGACAGGGGGAGAGACCCAGTACTTC. Protein product: CASSLGTGGETQYF.